This T cell receptor (beta chain) derives from a study of read filtering for tumor transcriptome and immune sequencing. Points from the study as a whole: Compared with RNA-seq, IR-seq gave much higher clonotype depth and reliability.

This clonotype was detected ten times or more. What it recognizes is unknown. Molecular barcoded adaptors covering alpha/delta and beta/gamma chains were used on approximately 400 ng RNA. One entry per CDR3 protein results from TCRdb running MiXCR on the reads. The data hold over 45,000 distinct CDR3 sequences, with 20% observed a single time. Germline V gene lookup returns CDR1 SGHAT and CDR2 FQNNGV. V lost 3 bases, J lost 7 bases, and 12 bases lay in between. The CDR3 spans 13 residues. This sequence joins TRBV11-2 and TRBJ2-5; D assignment may be TRBD1 or TRBD2 (5 bases each). Sequencing input: a population of CD138-negative cells sorted from bone marrow. The clonotype was recovered from a donor over 35 with multiple myeloma. Here the CDR3 DNA reads TGTGCCAGCAGCTTTACAGGCGAGGGGACCCAGTACTTC. Protein product: CASSFTGEGTQYF.